This T cell receptor (beta chain) was identified during a study of blood T cells in healthy people across ages. About the study: In model experiments, template switching was able to capture about one barcoded beta molecule for every two T cells that were present.

Through a sample-barcoded 5' primer and a J-beta primer mix, a second PCR was run for roughly 6 to 11 cycles. One entry per CDR3 protein results from TCRdb running MiXCR on the 5' RACE reads. The table has more than 450,000 distinct CDR3 sequences, about 27% seen once. The V end lost 0 bases, the J end lost 1 base, and 0 bases lay between the germline ends. The CDR3 has 12 amino acids. Germline lookup yields CDR1 DFQATT and CDR2 SNEGSKA (reference sequence). These data were also filed under a second study, of T cells of mothers and their children.

This clonotype was sampled from a boy younger than 10 in good health. The chain uses TRBV20-1 and TRBJ2-2; unclear D gene. Sequenced material: blood. CDR3 nucleotide sequence: TGCAGTGCTAGAGAGAACACCGGGGAGCTGTTTTTT. Its translation is CSARENTGELFF.